The sample holds a few counts of the clone carrying this T cell receptor beta chain. V was shortened by 7 bases and J by 0 bases, with 6 bases between the two germline ends. CDR1 and CDR2 (germline): SQVTM, ANQGSEA. The CDR3 extends over 11 amino acids. TCRdb re-called the RT-PCR reads through MiXCR, storing one row per CDR3 protein. The table includes roughly 650,000 distinct CDR3 sequences, 14% detected once. This specimen belongs to a study of response to subunit inactivated influenza vaccine. The TCR comes from a man aged 50 to 60 who received an inactivated influenza vaccine. The V and J genes are TRBV29-1 and TRBJ2-5; no definite D call. Sequenced here: PBMCs from blood, sampled 14 to 15 days before vaccination. CDR3 sequence (DNA): TGCAGCGCCCTCTACCAAGAGACCCAGTACTTC. Its translation is CSALYQETQYF. Based on the CDR3 plus reference TRBV29-1 and TRBJ2-5, the full variable domain is SAVISQKPSRDICQRGTSLTIQCQVDSQVTMMFWYRQQPGQSLTLIATANQGSEATYESGFVIDKFPISRPNLTFSTLTVSNMSPEDSSIYLCSALYQETQYFGPGTRLLVL.